What follows are 10 T cell receptor beta chains derived from one specimen sequenced in a study of blood T cell repertoires in COVID-19. Clones were read by immunoSEQ multiplex PCR, and TCRdb kept only the in-frame ones, dropping some. The sample lists 230,000 or so clones, about four fifths occurring once. Sequencing input: peripheral blood. These receptors were collected from a man aged 35 to 55 with active or convalescent COVID-19.

There are a few counts of this clone. J is TRBJ1-5 and V is TRBV2; 8 bases are a match to TRBD1. Trimming at V came to 6 bases and at J to 4 bases, leaving 8 bases not matched to a gene. The CDR3 consists of 15 residues. Germline V gives CDR1 SNHLY, CDR2 FYNNEI. The chain's CDR3 is CASSQTGEGNQPQHF. The DNA of the CDR3 is TGTGCCAGCAGCCAGACAGGGGAAGGTAATCAGCCCCAGCATTTT.

This chain joins TRBV21-1 and TRBJ1-5; TRBD1 is taken as the D call from the table, unchecked against the DNA. TRBV21-1 is described as a pseudogene. This CDR3 region has 14 residues. The CDR3 spells CASSKEGGNQPQHF. The CDR3 nucleotides read TGTGCCAGCAGCAAAGAAGGGGGTAATCAGCCCCAGCATTTT.

J is TRBJ2-7 and V is TRBV10-3, with 8 positions matching TRBD2. Germline V gene data show CDR1 as ENHRY and CDR2 as SYGVKD. Trimming cost V 2 bases and J 2 bases; bases outside gene matches: 5. The CDR3 is made up of 15 amino acids. The CDR3 DNA is TGTGCCATCAGTGAGGGACTAGCTAGACCCTACGAGCAGTACTTC. It specifies CAISEGLARPYEQYF.

J is TRBJ1-5 and V is TRBV7-8; 7 nucleotides match TRBD1. Germline-derived CDR1 and CDR2 are SGHVS and FQNEAQ. V shed 5 bases and J 2 bases; nucleotides not matched to a gene: 6. This CDR3 is 15 amino acids long. The CDR3: CASSTGQDGNQPQHF. CDR3 DNA: TGTGCCAGCAGCACCGGACAGGACGGCAATCAGCCCCAGCATTTT.

The chain uses TRBV27 and TRBJ1-5; possible D gene TRBD1, 6 bases. The CDR3 is 16 residues long. Germline CDR1 MNHEY, CDR2 SMNVEV (reference sequence). V lost 5 bases and J lost 2, with 16 bases in between. CDR3 sequence: CASSPRTGTGNQPQHF. In DNA form, the CDR3 reads TGTGCCAGCAGTCCCCGAACAGGGACCGGCAATCAGCCCCAGCATTTT.

V is TRBV6-1 and J is TRBJ2-3, with D maybe TRBD1 (5 bases). V dropped 2 bases and J dropped 5 bases, with 11 bases sitting between them. Germline V CDR1 and CDR2: MNHNS, SASEGT. There are 14 residues in the CDR3. CDR3 amino acids: CASSEPGNEDTQYF. CDR3 coding DNA: TGTGCCAGCAGTGAACCAGGGAATGAAGATACGCAGTATTTT.

This clone occurred a few times. The chain combines TRBV28 with TRBJ1-4, with 10 positions matching TRBD1. CDR1 MDHEN and CDR2 SYDVKM come from the germline V gene. This CDR3 is built from 14 residues. V dropped 6 bases and J dropped 8; count of bases not matched to a gene: 6. CDR3 sequence: CASRTGGRQEKLFF. Written as DNA, the CDR3 is TGTGCCAGCAGGACAGGGGGCCGTCAGGAAAAACTGTTTTTT.

The gene calls are TRBV7-8 and TRBJ1-4, with 12 nucleotides matching TRBD1. The CDR3 sequence is 19 residues long. Germline V lookup: CDR1 SGHVS, CDR2 FQNEAQ. J gave up 4 bases and V 4 bases, and 13 bases lay outside the gene matches. CDR3 loop: CASSSTTGQGALGNEKLFF. For the CDR3, the DNA is TGTGCCAGCAGCTCGACCACGGGACAGGGGGCATTGGGTAATGAAAAACTGTTTTTT.

The chain carries TRBV30 and TRBJ2-1; 8 nucleotides match TRBD1. The V gene's germline CDR1 is GTSNPN and CDR2 SVGIG (reference sequence). The CDR3 consists of 14 residues. The junction had 6 bases not matched to a gene; V was cut back by 1 base and J by 7 bases. CDR3 loop: CAWSGQGAVNEQFF. CDR3 nucleotides: TGTGCCTGGAGTGGGCAGGGGGCGGTTAATGAGCAGTTCTTC.

The J gene is TRBJ1-1, the V gene TRBV30, with 8 positions matching TRBD1. The CDR3 is made up of 14 amino acids. Per germline, CDR1 GTSNPN and CDR2 SVGIG (reference sequence). Trimming cost V 5 bases and J 0 bases; bases outside gene matches: 5. This CDR3 is CAWQPGQVNTEAFF. The CDR3 DNA reads as TGTGCCTGGCAGCCGGGACAGGTGAACACTGAAGCTTTCTTT. Complete variable domain (other parts from reference TRBV30 and TRBJ1-1): SQTIHQWPATLVQPVGSPLSLECTVEGTSNPNLYWYRQAAGRGLQLLFYSVGIGQISSEVPQNLSASRPQDRQFILSSKKLLLSDSGFYLCAWQPGQVNTEAFFGQGTRLTVV.